This T cell receptor beta chain is from a study of T cell responses to AZD1222 COVID-19 vaccine listed by TCRdb under 2021. Some background on the complete study: AZD1222 recipients with second doses at about 4 weeks or about 12 weeks were pooled, because spike-specific TCR depth and breadth did not differ between schedules. A total of approximately 240 trial participants underwent TCR sequencing, of whom 207 received two doses of AZD1222 and about 25 received two doses of the MenACWY control vaccine. Trial participants were enrolled by age into subgroups of 18-55, 56-69 and 70-plus years, and about 150, 27 and 61 TCR-sequenced participants, respectively, were included in these subgroups.

This clone was seen just once. There is no known antigen for this receptor. Per-base qualities were not stored, and no clone one base away is much larger. The CDR3 regions of human TCRbeta chains were analyzed by immunosequencing. The authors' analysis ran thus. TCRs in the repertoires were compared against a reference library of SARS-CoV-2-specific TCRs that had been generated with the MIRA antigen-specificity platform. Breadth was defined as the fraction of unique TCRs that were SARS-CoV-2-associated, and depth was defined as the fraction of total T cells that were SARS-CoV-2-associated. Using the MIRA data, each spike-specific TCR was mapped to the spike region that the TCR reacts to and placed in a CD4 or CD8 class. Log10-transformed breadth and depth values were compared by one-way ANOVA with Sidak's multiple comparisons tests. TCRdb carries this immuneACCESS record with in-frame sequences only. Its versions omit some clonotypes, under half of them owing to an unresolved V gene in the studies checked, with the rest unexplained. That table supplies the V and J calls and clone size; D and trimming were determined from the DNA. The sample contains approximately 170,000 clones, 90% to 95% of them found a single time. The ten largest clonotypes hold about 4.2% of the sample.

Here is what the overall study found, with its caveats: Only five or six AZD1222 recipients were SARS-CoV-2 seropositive at baseline, limiting conclusions about previously exposed vaccinees. Epitopes outside the regions mutated in the B.1.351 and B.1.1.7 variants were reportedly recognized by nearly half of the unique spike-specific TCRs. CD4 TCRs associated with the vaccine covered the entire spike protein, and the dominant responses were in regions 160-218 and 743-854. Because no day 14 peak-response samples were available, the repertoires could be characterized only after the peak T cell response. Spike-specific TCR breadth and depth rose significantly after two AZD1222 doses compared with day 0 and with MenACWY recipients. In the small 56-69-year group, the increase in depth fell short of significance, most likely because of low power. Participants were mostly white British, with more females than males. The authors suggested clonal diversity may have been underestimated.

Read against the paper, the sample's time point label means: baseline before first vaccination. Vaccinee samples were obtained from the UK trials COV001 and COV002, which included a single-blind randomized controlled phase 2/3 trial of AZD1222 (ChAdOx1 nCoV-19) in healthy adults. Trial participant PBMC samples were collected at day 0 and day 28 after the second dose for TCRbeta chain sequencing. V is pared back by 5 bases and J by 8 bases, with 18 bases lying between the germline termini. CDR1 LNHNV and CDR2 YYDKDF were looked up in the germline V gene (reference sequence). The CDR3 numbers 14 residues from cysteine through phenylalanine. The DNA shown is the 42-base CDR3, in frame from base 1.

The source of this sequence is an adult in good health. Sample: peripheral blood, taken on day 0 of AZD1222 vaccination. The chain was built from TRBV15 and TRBJ1-2, with TRBD1 as a weak D call on 5 bases. The DNA sequence is TGTGCCACCAGCGCAGGATTAGGGGCGGCGGGCTACACCTTC. This yields the protein CATSAGLGAAGYTF.